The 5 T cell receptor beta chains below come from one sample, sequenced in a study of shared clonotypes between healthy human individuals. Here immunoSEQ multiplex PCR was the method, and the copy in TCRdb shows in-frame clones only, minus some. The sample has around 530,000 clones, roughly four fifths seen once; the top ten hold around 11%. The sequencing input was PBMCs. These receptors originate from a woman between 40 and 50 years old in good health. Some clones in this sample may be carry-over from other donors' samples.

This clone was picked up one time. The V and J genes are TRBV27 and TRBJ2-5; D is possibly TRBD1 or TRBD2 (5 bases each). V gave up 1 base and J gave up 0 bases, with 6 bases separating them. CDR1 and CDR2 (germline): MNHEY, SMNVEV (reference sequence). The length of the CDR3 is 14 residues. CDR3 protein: CASSLLGDQETQYF. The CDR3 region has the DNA TGTGCCAGCAGTTTATTGGGGGACCAAGAGACCCAGTACTTC.

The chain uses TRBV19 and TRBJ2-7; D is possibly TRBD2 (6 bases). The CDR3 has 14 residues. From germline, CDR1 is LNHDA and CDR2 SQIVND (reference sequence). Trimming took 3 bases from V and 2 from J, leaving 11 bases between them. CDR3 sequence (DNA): TGTGCCAGTAGTATTAGGAGGGGTACCTACGAGCAGTACTTC. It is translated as CASSIRRGTYEQYF.

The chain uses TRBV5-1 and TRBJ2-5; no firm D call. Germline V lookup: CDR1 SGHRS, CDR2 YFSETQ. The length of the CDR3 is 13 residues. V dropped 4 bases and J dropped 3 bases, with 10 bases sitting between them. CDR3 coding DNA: TGCGCCAGCAGCGGCGGCAGCAAAGAGACCCAGTACTTC. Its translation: CASSGGSKETQYF. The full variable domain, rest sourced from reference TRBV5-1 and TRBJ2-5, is KAGVTQTPRYLIKTRGQQVTLSCSPISGHRSVSWYQQTPGQGLQFLFEYFSETQRNKGNFPGRFSGRQFSNSRSEMNVSTLELGDSALYLCASSGGSKETQYFGPGTRLLVL.

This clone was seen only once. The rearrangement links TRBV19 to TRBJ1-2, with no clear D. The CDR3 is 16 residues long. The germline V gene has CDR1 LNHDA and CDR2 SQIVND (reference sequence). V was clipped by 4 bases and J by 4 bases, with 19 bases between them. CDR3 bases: TGTGCCAGTAGTACGCTCAACCGGGGAACCCTCTATGGCTACACCTTC. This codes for CASSTLNRGTLYGYTF.

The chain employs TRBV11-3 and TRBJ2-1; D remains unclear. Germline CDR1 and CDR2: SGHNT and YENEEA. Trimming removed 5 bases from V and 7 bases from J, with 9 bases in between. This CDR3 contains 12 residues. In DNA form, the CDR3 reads TGTGCCAGCAGCAATATAAGGAATGAGCAGTTCTTC. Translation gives CASSNIRNEQFF.